This passage covers 14 T cell receptor beta chains from one sample sequenced in a study of regulatory T cells in long-lasting Graves disease. Sample time point: newly diagnosed GD, antithyroid drugs for less than 3 months. PBMC-extracted RNA yielded the TCR library. Arm-PCR of CDR3 regions with iRepertoire HTBI primers generated TCR beta libraries. TCRdb redid the calling of the multiplex PCR reads with MiXCR, one entry per CDR3 protein. Of about 460,000 distinct CDR3 sequences in the sample, around 13% were seen once. The data were also submitted as part of a second study, on T cells in Graves' hyperthyroidism and ophthalmopathy.

The source was peripheral blood mononuclear cells (PBMCs), collected at new diagnosis, from a patient treated with antithyroid drugs. Source of these receptors: a woman aged 50 to 65 with Graves disease.

This clonotype has more than one count but fewer than ten. This chain connects TRBV7-9 to TRBJ1-1; no firm D call. Germline values: CDR1 SEHNR, CDR2 FQNEAQ (reference sequence). CDR3 size: 16 residues. V was clipped by 5 bases and J by 2 bases, with 18 bases between them. The CDR3 reads CASSPRAADYNTEAFF. CDR3 coding DNA: TGTGCCAGCAGCCCCCGGGCAGCAGACTATAACACTGAAGCTTTCTTT.

This clonotype was picked up many times. The chain recombines TRBV5-1 with TRBJ2-7; possibly TRBD2 for D (7 bases). The germline V and J ends were trimmed by 7 bases and 7 bases, with 24 bases remaining between them. This CDR3 is built from 15 residues. Germline V CDR1 and CDR2: SGHRS, YFSETQ. The CDR3 bases are TGCGCCAGCGGGAGAGGGGGGGCCGAGATGGGAGAGCAGTACTTC. It specifies CASGRGGAEMGEQYF.

This clonotype was detected only a few times. The chain joins TRBV9 to TRBJ2-1, with 8 bases aligning to TRBD1. Trimming at V came to 5 bases and at J to 4 bases, leaving 5 bases not matched to a gene. There are 14 residues in the CDR3. Germline V gene data show CDR1 as SGDLS and CDR2 as YYNGEE. CDR3 nucleotides: TGTGCCAGCAGTGCAGGGGGCTATTACAATGAGCAGTTCTTC. Its translation: CASSAGGYYNEQFF.

This clonotype was counted ten times or more. V gene TRBV27 combines with J gene TRBJ2-1; 7 bases agree with TRBD1. J was trimmed by 1 base and V by 6 bases; bases with no gene match: 12. This CDR3 has 17 residues. Germline loops: CDR1 MNHEY, CDR2 SMNVEV (reference sequence). Here the CDR3 DNA reads TGTGCCAGCAGCTTACGGTCAGGGGGATCATCCTACAATGAGCAGTTCTTC. Translation gives CASSLRSGGSSYNEQFF.

This clonotype has just a few counts. The chain carries TRBV27 and TRBJ2-6; D gene ambiguous. The CDR3 runs to 14 residues. V shed 5 bases and J shed 4 bases, with 9 bases lying between them. Germline-derived CDR1 and CDR2 are MNHEY and SMNVEV (reference sequence). Here the CDR3 reads CASSLSDGANVLTF. DNA of the CDR3: TGTGCCAGCAGTCTGAGTGACGGGGCCAACGTCCTGACTTTC.

J is TRBJ2-3 and V is TRBV5-1, with 11 positions matching TRBD2. CDR1 SGHRS and CDR2 YFSETQ come from the germline V gene. V was clipped by 5 bases and J by 6 bases; unmatched bases: 8. This CDR3 is 15 amino acids long. CDR3 amino acids: CASSFTSGSLDTQYF. The CDR3, as DNA: TGCGCCAGCAGTTTTACTAGCGGGAGCTTGGATACGCAGTATTTT.

This clonotype was picked up a small number of times. This chain connects TRBV30 to TRBJ2-3, with D hard to call. Looked up from germline, CDR1 is GTSNPN and CDR2 is SVGIG (reference sequence). The CDR3 contains 14 residues. V lost 0 bases to trimming and J lost 0 bases, with 7 bases between them. The CDR3 coding sequence is TGTGCCTGGAGTGTACGGAGAAGCACAGATACGCAGTATTTT. The encoded protein is CAWSVRRSTDTQYF.

This clonotype was recorded many times. V and J are TRBV12-3 or TRBV12-4 and TRBJ1-1, with D hard to call. V was cut by 4 bases and J by 4 bases, with 4 bases left in between. The CDR3 extends over 11 amino acids. CDR3 sequence: CASSYSTEAFF. The CDR3 DNA reads as TGTGCCAGCAGTTACAGCACTGAAGCTTTCTTT.

V gene TRBV28 combines with J gene TRBJ2-2, with 8 bases matching TRBD2. The CDR3 consists of 15 residues. Germline assignment: CDR1 MDHEN and CDR2 SYDVKM. The V segment lost 6 bases and the J segment 5 bases; nucleotides outside the gene matches: 8. CDR3 in amino acids: CASRGSGEGTGELFF. CDR3 coding DNA: TGTGCCAGCAGAGGTAGCGGGGAAGGGACCGGGGAGCTGTTTTTT.

Ten or more counts support this clonotype. The rearrangement uses TRBV7-3 and TRBJ2-1; D uncertain. In germline, CDR1 is SGHTA, CDR2 FQGTGA. This CDR3 contains 16 residues. The V end lost 5 bases, the J end lost 0 bases, and 14 bases lay between the germline ends. The CDR3 DNA reads as TGTGCCAGCAGCCTCCGACCCTCCAGCTCCTACAATGAGCAGTTCTTC. It translates to CASSLRPSSSYNEQFF.

The chain is built from TRBV7-9 and TRBJ2-1; D is perhaps TRBD1 (6 bases). Trimming removed 5 bases at V and 1 base at J, with 15 bases between. The germline V gene encodes CDR1 SEHNR and CDR2 FQNEAQ (reference sequence). The CDR3 extends over 16 amino acids. The CDR3 loop reads CASSPRQELSYNEQFF. CDR3 DNA: TGTGCCAGCAGCCCACGACAGGAATTATCCTACAATGAGCAGTTCTTC.

The sample holds a few counts of this clonotype. For the CDR3, the DNA is TGTGCCAGCTCACCACTAGCGGGAGACGGCACCGGGGAGCTGTTTTTT. Protein: CASSPLAGDGTGELFF. This chain joins TRBV18 and TRBJ2-2; 9 bases line up with TRBD2. The CDR3 is 16 residues long. Germline V CDR1 and CDR2: KGHSH, LQKENI. Trimming at V came to 1 base and at J to 4 bases, leaving 4 bases not matched to a gene.

This clonotype was detected a few times. The V call is TRBV5-1, the J call TRBJ2-5; TRBD1 might be the D (5 bases). Per germline, CDR1 SGHRS and CDR2 YFSETQ. V dropped 0 bases and J dropped 4 bases, with 13 bases sitting between them. The CDR3 spans 15 residues. The CDR3 region is CASSLEAGIGETQYF. In nucleotides, the CDR3 is TGCGCCAGCAGCTTGGAGGCAGGGATTGGAGAGACCCAGTACTTC.

The chain is built from TRBV7-3 and TRBJ2-2; TRBD1 matches 7 bases. The J segment lost 5 bases and the V segment lost 5 bases, leaving 14 bases of the junction unmatched. The CDR3 sequence is 17 residues long. Germline-derived CDR1 and CDR2 are SGHTA and FQGTGA. DNA of the CDR3: TGTGCCAGCAGCAAAACACAGGGGCGGATAGGGACCGGGGAGCTGTTTTTT. Encoded protein: CASSKTQGRIGTGELFF.